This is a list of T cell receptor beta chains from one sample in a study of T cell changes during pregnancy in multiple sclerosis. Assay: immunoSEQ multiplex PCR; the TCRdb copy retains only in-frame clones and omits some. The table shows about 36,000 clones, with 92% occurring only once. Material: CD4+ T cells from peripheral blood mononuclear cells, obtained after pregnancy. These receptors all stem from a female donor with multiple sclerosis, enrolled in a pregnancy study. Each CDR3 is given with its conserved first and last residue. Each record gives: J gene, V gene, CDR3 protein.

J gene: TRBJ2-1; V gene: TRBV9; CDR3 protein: CASSVATTPGNEQFF
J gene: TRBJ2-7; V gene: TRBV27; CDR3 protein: CASRITWGTEGEQYF
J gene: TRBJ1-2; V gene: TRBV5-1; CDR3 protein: CASSLVDSNYGYTF
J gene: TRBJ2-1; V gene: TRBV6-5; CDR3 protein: CASSHSGSPNNEQFF
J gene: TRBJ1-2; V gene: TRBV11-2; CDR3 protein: CASSLDLGDGYTF
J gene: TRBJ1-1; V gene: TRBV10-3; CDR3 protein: CAISSTGGGNTEAFF
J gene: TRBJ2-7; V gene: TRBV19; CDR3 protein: CASSIVGQLDQDSYEQYF
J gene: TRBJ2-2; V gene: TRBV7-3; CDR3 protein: CASSRRLAGGGELFF
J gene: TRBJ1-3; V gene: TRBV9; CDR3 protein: CASSTGEGNTIYF
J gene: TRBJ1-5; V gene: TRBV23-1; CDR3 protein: CASSQSKGLCEQPQHF
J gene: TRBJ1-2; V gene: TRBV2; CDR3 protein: CASSERDKFGYTF
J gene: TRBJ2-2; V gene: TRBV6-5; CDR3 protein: CASTPTWRTGELFF
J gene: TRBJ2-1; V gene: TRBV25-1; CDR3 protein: CASSEFREPYNEQFF
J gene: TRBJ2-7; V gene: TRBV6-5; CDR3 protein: CASQGIQPYEQYF
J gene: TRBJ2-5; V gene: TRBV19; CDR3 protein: CASSTDRQETQYF
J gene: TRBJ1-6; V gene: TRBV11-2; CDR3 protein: CASSPLTQNSPLHF
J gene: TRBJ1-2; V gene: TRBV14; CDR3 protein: CASSEGQGAYGYTF
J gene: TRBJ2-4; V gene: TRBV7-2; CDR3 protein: CASSLEGRLAKNIQYF
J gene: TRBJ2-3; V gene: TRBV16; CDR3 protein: CASSLGGLTQYF
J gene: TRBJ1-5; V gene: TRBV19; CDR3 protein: CASSLQNSNQPQHF
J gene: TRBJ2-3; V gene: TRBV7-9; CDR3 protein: CASSSRDRGWADTQYF
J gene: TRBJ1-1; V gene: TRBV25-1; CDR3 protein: CASSEYQVGGTEAFF
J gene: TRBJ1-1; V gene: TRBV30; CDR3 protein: CAWGTGRDTEAFF
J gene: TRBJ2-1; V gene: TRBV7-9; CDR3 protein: CASSLIGQGSEQFF
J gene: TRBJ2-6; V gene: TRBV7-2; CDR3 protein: CASSLPPGGTGANVLTF
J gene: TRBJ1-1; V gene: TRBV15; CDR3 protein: CATSRDVAGALEAFF
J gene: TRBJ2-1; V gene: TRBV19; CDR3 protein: CASSIAGDRVDEQFF